The clone carrying this T cell receptor beta chain was observed many times. The antigen remains unidentified. These data originate in a study of response to subunit inactivated influenza vaccine. Study-level findings and limits: With each seasonal influenza vaccination, the authors suggested, few new T cells are recruited.

The CDR3 is 13 amino acids. V was pared by 8 bases and J by 5 bases, with 16 bases between. In germline, CDR1 is ENHRY, CDR2 SYGVKD. One entry per CDR3 protein results from TCRdb running MiXCR on the RT-PCR reads. This sample has 550,000 to 800,000 distinct CDR3 sequences, with roughly 13% found just once. This sequence joins TRBV10-3 and TRBJ2-7; tentatively, D is TRBD1 (6 bases). This clonotype was sampled from a middle-aged man who received an inactivated influenza vaccine. Specimen: PBMCs from blood, collected approximately 15 days before vaccination. For the CDR3, the DNA is TGTGCCATCCGTGGGACATCGGGCGACGAGCAGTACTTC. This encodes CAIRGTSGDEQYF.